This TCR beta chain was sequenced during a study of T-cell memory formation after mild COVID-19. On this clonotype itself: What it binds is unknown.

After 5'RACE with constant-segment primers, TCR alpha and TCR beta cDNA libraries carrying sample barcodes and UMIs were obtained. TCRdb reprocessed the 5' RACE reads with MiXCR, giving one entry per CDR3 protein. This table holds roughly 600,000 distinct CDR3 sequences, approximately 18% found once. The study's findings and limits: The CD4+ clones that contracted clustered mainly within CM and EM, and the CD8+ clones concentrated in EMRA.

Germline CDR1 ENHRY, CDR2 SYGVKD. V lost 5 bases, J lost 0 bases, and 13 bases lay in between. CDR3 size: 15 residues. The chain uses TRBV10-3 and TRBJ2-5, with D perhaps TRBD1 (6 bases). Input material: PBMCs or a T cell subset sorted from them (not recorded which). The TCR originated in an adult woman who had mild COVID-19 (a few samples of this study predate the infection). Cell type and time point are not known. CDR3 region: CAISIGTPNQETQYF. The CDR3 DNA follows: TGTGCCATCAGTATCGGGACACCGAACCAAGAGACCCAGTACTTC.